This T cell receptor beta chain was sequenced for a study of T-cell memory formation after mild COVID-19. General observations from the study: For second-wave clones that peaked at day 37, SARS-CoV-2 specificity went unverified. That cross-reactive memory joined was suggested by some responding clones appearing in pre-infection memory.

TCRdb re-analysed the 5' RACE reads in MiXCR, keeping a single row per CDR3 protein. The sample includes 300,000 to 350,000 distinct CDR3 sequences, roughly an eighth of them seen just once. This clonotype was counted only a few times. Its matching antigen is unknown. The ends were cut back, 3 bases at V and 4 bases at J, with 12 bases in the middle. The CDR3 is 14 amino acids. Germline CDR1 reads LGHDT; CDR2 reads YNNKEL (reference sequence). The chain employs TRBV3-1 and TRBJ1-1; perhaps TRBD1 as D (6 bases). This clonotype originated in a man aged 18-30 years who had mild COVID-19 (a few samples of this study predate the infection). Cell type and time point are not known. Sequencing was carried out using PBMCs or a T cell subset sorted from them (not recorded which). The CDR3 reads CASSQFRGLTEAFF. The CDR3 DNA follows: TGTGCCAGCAGCCAGTTCAGGGGACTCACTGAAGCTTTCTTT. Full variable domain (outside the CDR3, taken from reference TRBV3-1 and TRBJ1-1): DTAVSQTPKYLVTQMGNDKSIKCEQNLGHDTMYWYKQDSKKFLKIMFSYNNKELIINETVPNRFSPKSPDKAHLNLHINSLELGDSAVYFCASSQFRGLTEAFFGQGTRLTVV.